This T cell receptor (beta chain) was captured by sequencing in a study of T cells after yellow fever vaccination. This clonotype has just a few counts. Its target is not known. The V gene's germline CDR1 is SGHTA and CDR2 FQGNSA. Trimming stripped 1 base from V and 1 base from J, with 7 bases between. CDR3 length: 15 amino acids. Template switching by 5'RACE produced TCR cDNA, adding a universal primer site and UMIs. MiXCR, applied by TCRdb to the 5' RACE reads, yields one record per CDR3 protein. The table shows roughly 340,000 distinct CDR3 sequences, with approximately 4.2% occurring only once. Study results and caveats: Abundant bulk-derived clonotypes could contaminate FACS-sorted repertoires. A faster peak, day 5 versus 15, was reached by the weaker secondary response.

This clonotype originated in a man between 18 and 35 years old who received the YFV17D yellow fever vaccine. The rearrangement uses TRBV7-2 and TRBJ2-2; D unresolved. Here the sequenced sample was PBMCs, taken 5 days after the yellow fever booster vaccination. CDR3 loop: CASSLGLMNTGELFF. The CDR3 DNA follows: TGTGCCAGCAGCTTAGGACTGATGAACACCGGGGAGCTGTTTTTT.